The 27 T cell receptor beta chains below all came from one sample that was sequenced in a study of T cell responses to AZD1222 COVID-19 vaccine. The assay was immunoSEQ multiplex PCR, and TCRdb's table has in-frame clones only and misses some. The table includes about 42,000 clones, more than 70% detected once. This specimen was peripheral blood, taken 28 days after the second AZD1222 dose. Every receptor here comes from an adult who received the AZD1222 COVID-19 vaccine.

This chain joins TRBV7-8 and TRBJ1-1, with D possibly TRBD1 on 5 matching bases. With 5 bases removed from V and 1 base from J, the gap between germline ends came to 14 bases. This CDR3 contains 15 residues. The germline V gene has CDR1 SGHVS and CDR2 FQNEAQ. The CDR3: CASSIEGAGNTEAFF. CDR3 sequence (DNA): TGTGCCAGCAGCATAGAAGGGGCGGGGAACACTGAAGCTTTCTTT.

The V and J genes are TRBV27 and TRBJ1-1; TRBD1 aligns across 7 bases. Trimming took 6 bases from V and 0 from J; bases not matched to a gene: 7. Germline V lookup: CDR1 MNHEY, CDR2 SMNVEV (reference sequence). CDR3 length equals 15 residues. CDR3: CASRARGQLNTEAFF. CDR3 in DNA: TGTGCCAGCAGGGCAAGGGGACAGCTGAACACTGAAGCTTTCTTT.

This clone appeared a single time. The chain couples TRBV3-1 (or the pseudogene TRBV3-2) to TRBJ2-2; 8 nucleotides align to TRBD1. V lost 11 bases and J lost 4; bases outside the gene matches: 6. Germline CDR1 LGHDT, CDR2 YNNKEL (reference sequence). The CDR3 is made up of 13 amino acids. CDR3 loop: CASDRASTGELFF. The CDR3 DNA is TGTGCCTCGGACAGGGCGAGCACCGGGGAGCTGTTTTTT.

The chain links TRBV19 to TRBJ2-1; 14 bases match TRBD2. Germline V gives CDR1 LNHDA, CDR2 SQIVND (reference sequence). This CDR3 spans 16 amino acids. The J segment lost 7 bases and the V segment lost 1 base, leaving 3 bases of the junction unmatched. The CDR3 bases are TGTGCCAGTAGTATAGGACTAGCGGGAGGGCAGAATGAGCAGTTCTTC. It yields the protein CASSIGLAGGQNEQFF.

Note on this clone: This sample includes further DNA sequences coding for the same CDR3. The rearrangement joins TRBV4-2 to TRBJ2-1, with D perhaps TRBD1 (5 bases). In germline, CDR1 is LGHNA, CDR2 YNFKEQ. There are 15 residues in the CDR3. V was clipped by 1 base and J by 7 bases, with 14 bases between them. In nucleotides, the CDR3 is TGTGCCAGCAGCCAAGTGGGTGGGGCCCTAAATGAGCAGTTCTTC. Residues: CASSQVGGALNEQFF.

V usage is TRBV12-3 or TRBV12-4 and J usage is TRBJ1-2; possible D gene TRBD1, 6 bases. The CDR3 consists of 13 residues. The V end was cut by 1 base, the J end by 8 bases, with 11 bases between. The CDR3 region is CASSLGTAHGYTF. CDR3 bases: TGTGCCAGCAGTTTAGGGACAGCTCACGGCTACACCTTC.

V gene TRBV7-2 combines with J gene TRBJ1-5; the D gene is possibly TRBD1 (5 bases). The V and J ends lost 1 base and 7 bases respectively, with 11 bases between them. The CDR3 loop spans 14 amino acids. CDR1 and CDR2 (germline): SGHTA, FQGNSA. CDR3 DNA: TGTGCCAGCAGCTTAGACCCGACAGAGCAGCCCCAGCATTTT. This encodes CASSLDPTEQPQHF. The complete variable domain, with remaining parts taken from reference TRBV7-2 and TRBJ1-5, reads GAGVSQSPSNKVTEKGKDVELRCDPISGHTALYWYRQSLGQGLEFLIYFQGNSAPDKSGLPSDRFSAERTGGSVSTLTIQRTQQEDSAVYLCASSLDPTEQPQHFGDGTRLSIL.

Here the CDR3 DNA reads TGTGCCAGCAACAATAGACTCCCGGGATCCTCGAGGACCGGGGAGCTGTTTTTT. It is translated as CASNNRLPGSSRTGELFF. The chain joins TRBV5-5 to TRBJ2-2; possible D gene TRBD2, 5 bases. The CDR3 has 18 amino acids. Trimming removed 6 bases from V and 5 bases from J, with 26 bases in between. Germline CDR1 reads SGHKS; CDR2 reads YYEKEE (reference sequence).

The V gene is TRBV7-3, the J gene TRBJ2-5; D is unresolved. Germline CDR1 SGHTA, CDR2 FQGTGA. Between the trimmed V and J ends, which lost 5 bases and 2 bases, there was a span of 12 bases. The CDR3 has 14 amino acids. The CDR3 sequence: CASSPSFGQETQYF. The CDR3 DNA reads TGTGCCAGCAGCCCATCCTTCGGGCAAGAGACCCAGTACTTC.

This chain connects TRBV11-2 to TRBJ2-1, with 15 bases fitting TRBD2. CDR1 SGHAT and CDR2 FQNNGV come from the germline V gene. The CDR3 runs 14 residues. V shed 5 bases and J 12 bases; nucleotides not matched to a gene: 5. This chain's CDR3 is CASSPGLAGGPQFF. In nucleotides, the CDR3 is TGTGCCAGCAGCCCAGGACTAGCGGGGGGGCCGCAGTTCTTC.

The gene calls are TRBV12-5 and TRBJ1-1; D is unresolved. The CDR3 loop spans 15 amino acids. Germline assignment: CDR1 LGHNT and CDR2 FRNRAP. Trimming shortened V by 0 bases and J by 0 bases, and 8 bases separated the two germline ends. The CDR3 bases are TGTGCTAGTGGTTTGGTAGGACCGATGAACACTGAAGCTTTCTTT. Translation gives CASGLVGPMNTEAFF.

The rearrangement links TRBV6-5 to TRBJ1-4; D is unclear. CDR3 size: 15 residues. V lost 0 bases, J lost 5 bases, and 10 bases lay in between. CDR1 MNHEY and CDR2 SVGAGI come from the germline V gene. The CDR3 spells CASSYSGRSNEKLFF. The CDR3 DNA is TGTGCCAGCAGTTACTCGGGGAGGAGCAATGAAAAACTGTTTTTT.

The chain links TRBV27 to TRBJ1-2; TRBD1 might be the D (6 bases). CDR3 length equals 15 residues. V lost 2 bases to trimming and J lost 7 bases, with 17 bases between them. Germline V gene data show CDR1 as MNHEY and CDR2 as SMNVEV (reference sequence). As DNA, the CDR3 is TGTGCCAGCAGTTTAGGGGGGCTTCTCGCCCCTGGCTACACCTTC. This gives the protein CASSLGGLLAPGYTF.

The chain employs TRBV7-6 and TRBJ2-2; 9 nucleotides agree with TRBD1. Germline V gene data show CDR1 as SGHVS and CDR2 as FNYEAQ. This CDR3 is 15 amino acids long. Germline trimming cut 6 bases from V and 4 bases from J; bases unmatched to any gene: 6. This CDR3 reads CASRGQGMGTGELFF. Here the CDR3 DNA reads TGTGCCAGCAGAGGACAGGGGATGGGCACCGGGGAGCTGTTTTTT.

The chain links TRBV6-6 to TRBJ1-6; D not certain. Germline V CDR1 and CDR2: MNHNY, SVGAGI (reference sequence). This CDR3 region has 14 residues. V was trimmed by 5 bases and J by 7 bases, leaving 12 bases between them. This chain's CDR3 is CASSALPQNSPLHF. CDR3 nucleotides: TGTGCCAGCAGTGCCCTACCCCAAAATTCACCCCTCCACTTT.

The chain carries TRBV11-1 and TRBJ2-3, with 12 bases that match TRBD2. The CDR3 length is 16 residues. Germline values: CDR1 SGHAT, CDR2 FQDESV (reference sequence). Losses at the gene ends were 5 bases for V and 3 bases for J; bases not matched to a gene: 6. This CDR3 reads CASSPTSGSVTDTQYF. The DNA of the CDR3 is TGTGCCAGCAGCCCGACTAGCGGGAGCGTGACAGATACGCAGTATTTT. Using reference TRBV11-1 and TRBJ2-3 for the parts outside the CDR3, the full variable domain is EAEVAQSPRYKITEKSQAVAFWCDPISGHATLYWYRQILGQGPELLVQFQDESVVDDSQLPKDRFSAERLKGVDSTLKIQPAELGDSAMYLCASSPTSGSVTDTQYFGPGTRLTVL.

This chain connects TRBV7-9 to TRBJ1-2, with D unresolved. V gave up 0 bases and J gave up 2 bases, with 10 bases separating them. CDR1 and CDR2 from the germline V gene are SEHNR and FQNEAQ (reference sequence). This CDR3 has 15 amino acids. The CDR3 sequence is CASSLAETANYGYTF. For the CDR3, the DNA is TGTGCCAGCAGCTTAGCTGAGACTGCAAACTATGGCTACACCTTC.

V gene TRBV18 combines with J gene TRBJ1-1; TRBD1 is a possible D gene (6 bases). V was trimmed by 3 bases and J by 11 bases, leaving 16 bases between them. CDR1 is KGHSH and CDR2 is LQKENI in the germline V gene. The CDR3 spans 13 residues. CDR3 region: CASSPGTPEGAFF. The DNA of the CDR3 is TGTGCCAGCTCACCTGGGACACCAGAGGGGGCTTTCTTT. Using reference TRBV18 and TRBJ1-1 for the parts outside the CDR3, the full variable domain is NAGVMQNPRHLVRRRGQEARLRCSPMKGHSHVYWYRQLPEEGLKFMVYLQKENIIDESGMPKERFSAEFPKEGPSILRIQQVVRGDSAAYFCASSPGTPEGAFFGQGTRLTVV.

The chain has TRBV6-5 and TRBJ1-1, with 7 bases that match TRBD1. Germline V gene lookup returns CDR1 MNHEY and CDR2 SVGAGI. This CDR3 is 14 amino acids long. J gave up 6 bases and V 6 bases, and 10 bases lay outside the gene matches. The CDR3 region is CASRGQLNDAEAFF. CDR3 DNA: TGTGCCAGCAGGGGACAGCTGAATGACGCTGAAGCTTTCTTT.

The chain has TRBV7-2 and TRBJ2-1; perhaps TRBD2 as D (5 bases). CDR3 size: 15 residues. V was pared by 1 base and J by 9 bases, with 16 bases between. Germline V gene sequence: CDR1 SGHTA, CDR2 FQGNSA. The CDR3 sequence is CASSLEVIRAGEQFF. The CDR3 DNA sequence: TGTGCCAGCAGCTTAGAAGTAATCCGGGCGGGTGAGCAGTTCTTC. The full variable domain, its missing parts supplied by reference TRBV7-2 and TRBJ2-1, is GAGVSQSPSNKVTEKGKDVELRCDPISGHTALYWYRQSLGQGLEFLIYFQGNSAPDKSGLPSDRFSAERTGGSVSTLTIQRTQQEDSAVYLCASSLEVIRAGEQFFGPGTRLTVL.

The chain is built from TRBV3-1 (or the pseudogene TRBV3-2) and TRBJ2-2; D gene uncertain. The V gene's germline CDR1 is LGHDT and CDR2 YNNKEL (reference sequence). Trimming took 0 bases from V and 4 from J, leaving 12 bases between them. This CDR3 contains 16 residues. CDR3 amino acids: CASSQDLGISTGELFF. Written as DNA, the CDR3 is TGTGCCAGCAGCCAAGATCTGGGCATAAGCACCGGGGAGCTGTTTTTT.

This chain connects TRBV18 to TRBJ1-2; D ambiguous. V dropped 3 bases and J dropped 4 bases, with 21 bases sitting between them. CDR1 and CDR2 (germline): KGHSH, LQKENI. The CDR3 runs 17 residues. CDR3 region: CASSPTNLGWEGYGYTF. The CDR3 DNA follows: TGTGCCAGCTCACCGACGAATCTCGGCTGGGAAGGCTATGGCTACACCTTC. Complete variable domain (other parts from reference TRBV18 and TRBJ1-2): NAGVMQNPRHLVRRRGQEARLRCSPMKGHSHVYWYRQLPEEGLKFMVYLQKENIIDESGMPKERFSAEFPKEGPSILRIQQVVRGDSAAYFCASSPTNLGWEGYGYTFGSGTRLTVV.

As DNA, the CDR3 is TGCAGTGCTAGTTCTGGTAACGATCACTTCTTCGAAAAACTGTTTTTT. Translating it yields CSASSGNDHFFEKLFF. V usage is TRBV20-1 and J usage is TRBJ1-4; D is unresolved. This CDR3 is built from 16 residues. Germline CDR1 and CDR2: DFQATT and SNEGSKA (reference sequence). V was pared by 3 bases and J by 8 bases, with 22 bases between.

The chain combines TRBV15 with TRBJ2-2; D is unresolved. Germline V gene lookup returns CDR1 LNHNV and CDR2 YYDKDF (reference sequence). V lost 0 bases and J lost 0, with 11 bases in between. This CDR3 has 17 amino acids. CDR3 in amino acids: CATSRDLGRPNTGELFF. The CDR3 DNA sequence: TGTGCCACCAGCAGAGATTTGGGCAGACCGAACACCGGGGAGCTGTTTTTT. Full variable domain (outside the CDR3, taken from reference TRBV15 and TRBJ2-2): DAMVIQNPRYQVTQFGKPVTLSCSQTLNHNVMYWYQQKSSQAPKLLFHYYDKDFNNEADTPDNFQSRRPNTSFCFLDIRSPGLGDTAMYLCATSRDLGRPNTGELFFGEGSRLTVL.

V usage is TRBV11-3 and J usage is TRBJ1-1; D call uncertain. V dropped 0 bases and J dropped 1 base, with 21 bases sitting between them. CDR1 is SGHNT and CDR2 is YENEEA in the germline V gene. CDR3 length: 19 amino acids. As DNA, the CDR3 is TGTGCCAGCAGCTTAGATAGGCAATATGCCGGGCACCAGAACACTGAAGCTTTCTTT. This encodes CASSLDRQYAGHQNTEAFF.

The V call is TRBV19, the J call TRBJ2-7; perhaps TRBD1 as D (7 bases). Germline loops: CDR1 LNHDA, CDR2 SQIVND (reference sequence). The V gene lost 5 bases and the J gene lost 3 bases, with 14 bases spanning the gap. This CDR3 region has 14 residues. CDR3 loop: CASSGGTANYEQYF. CDR3 nucleotides: TGTGCCAGTAGTGGCGGGACAGCTAACTACGAGCAGTACTTC.

The chain joins TRBV6-4 to TRBJ1-3, with D hard to call. The CDR3 sequence is 12 residues long. Germline CDR1 and CDR2: MRHNA and SNTAGT. V lost 10 bases and J 1 base, leaving 8 bases between the germline ends. The CDR3 here is CANYFSGNTIYF. As DNA, the CDR3 is TGTGCCAATTATTTTTCTGGAAACACCATATATTTT.